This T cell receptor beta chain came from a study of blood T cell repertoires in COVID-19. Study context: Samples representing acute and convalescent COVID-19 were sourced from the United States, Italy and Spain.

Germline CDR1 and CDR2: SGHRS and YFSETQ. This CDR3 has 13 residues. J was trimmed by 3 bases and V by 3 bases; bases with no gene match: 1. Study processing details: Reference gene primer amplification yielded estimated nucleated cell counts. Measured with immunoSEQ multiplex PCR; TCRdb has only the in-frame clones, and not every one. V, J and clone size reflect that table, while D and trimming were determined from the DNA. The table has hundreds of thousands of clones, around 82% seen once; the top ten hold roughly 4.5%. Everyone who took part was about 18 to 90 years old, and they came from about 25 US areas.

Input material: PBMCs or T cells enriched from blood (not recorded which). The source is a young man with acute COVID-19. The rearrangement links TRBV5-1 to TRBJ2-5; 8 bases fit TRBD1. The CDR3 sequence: CASSSGGEETQYF. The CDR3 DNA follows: TGCGCCAGCAGCTCAGGGGGCGAAGAGACCCAGTACTTC.